These T cell receptor beta chains were read from a single sample in a study of shared clonotypes between healthy human individuals. The data were produced by immunoSEQ multiplex PCR, yet TCRdb's version contains in-frame clones alone and is incomplete. The data hold over 1.5 million clones, with 98% observed a single time. Sequenced: naive CD4+ T cells sorted from blood. The receptors derive from a man younger than 40 in good health. Both conserved end residues are part of each CDR3. A D gene is named only where the DNA matches it firmly.

v_call,j_call,d_call,cdr3_nt,cdr3_aa
TRBV4-3,TRBJ1-5,.,TGCGCCAGCAGCCAAGATCTACAGGGATGGGATCAGCCCCAGCATTTT,CASSQDLQGWDQPQHF
TRBV10-2,TRBJ2-7,TRBD1,TGCGCCAGCAGAGACTCAGGGACAGCAACCTACGAGCAGTACTTC,CASRDSGTATYEQYF
TRBV10-3,TRBJ2-3,TRBD2,TGTGCGGCTGCCGGACTAGTTAGAGATACGCAGTATTTT,CAAAGLVRDTQYF
TRBV27,TRBJ2-1,.,TGTGCCAGCAGCGAACAGGGAGTGAGCTCCTACAATGAGCAGTTCTTC,CASSEQGVSSYNEQFF
TRBV7-2,TRBJ2-7,.,TGTGCCAGCAGCTTAGACCCAAAAGCAGAGCAGTACTTC,CASSLDPKAEQYF
TRBV28,TRBJ2-1,TRBD1,TGTGCCACGCGGGGGACAGGGATCCCCATAGGATACAATGAGCAGTTCTTC,CATRGTGIPIGYNEQFF
TRBV9,TRBJ2-3,TRBD2,TGTGCCAGCAGCGTAGTTGTAGCGGGAGCCCTGGGGGCATACACAGATACGCAGTATTTT,CASSVVVAGALGAYTDTQYF
TRBV5-4,TRBJ2-3,TRBD2,TGTGCCAGCAGCTTAGGACTAGCGAGCACAGATACGCAGTATTTT,CASSLGLASTDTQYF
TRBV21-1,TRBJ1-2,.,TGTGCCAGCAGCATTGACAGGACGAGATATGGCTACACCTTC,CASSIDRTRYGYTF
TRBV5-1,TRBJ2-5,.,TGCGCCAGCACCATCGAAGAGACCCAGTACTTC,CASTIEETQYF
TRBV5-1,TRBJ2-7,.,TGCGCCAGCGCAAGACAGGCCACCTACGAGCAGTACTTC,CASARQATYEQYF
TRBV7-3,TRBJ2-1,.,TGTGCCAGCAGCTCGTCAGGGGTCGACAATGAGCAGTTCTTC,CASSSSGVDNEQFF
TRBV19,TRBJ1-5,.,TGTGCCAGTAGTTTTATTAAGGGGAGTCCGAGAGGCAATCAGCCCCAGCATTTT,CASSFIKGSPRGNQPQHF
TRBV10-3,TRBJ2-7,TRBD1,TGTGCCATCAGTGAAGGTCTTCCAGGACAGGGAACCTACGAGCAGTACTTC,CAISEGLPGQGTYEQYF
TRBV20-1,TRBJ2-1,TRBD2,TGCAGAGCTTCTGAGGGAGGGGAGCAGTTCTTC,CRASEGGEQFF
TRBV28,TRBJ1-2,TRBD1,TGTGCCAGCATCCCTTACAGGGGGAATGGCTACACCTTC,CASIPYRGNGYTF